The TCR beta chain under discussion was sequenced for a study of CD8+ T cells in alopecia areata. RNA was isolated and reverse transcribed to cDNA, the sequencing template. Libraries were prepared by immunoSEQ multiplex PCR; TCRdb keeps only in-frame clonotypes and omits some of them. This sample has about 130,000 clones, with roughly 50% found just once. This clone is medium-sized (0.01 to 0.1%). Its antigen is currently unknown. Overall study findings and caveats: Across lesional scalp, and particularly alopecia totalis/universalis, clonality surpassed that of normal scalp.

V was clipped by 7 bases and J by 7 bases, with 13 bases between them. CDR1 is SEHNR and CDR2 is FQNEAQ in the germline V gene (reference sequence). CDR3 length: 13 amino acids. The sample here was CD8+ T cells sorted from blood, taken at week 0. The sequence derives from a human donor with alopecia areata. The V gene is TRBV7-9, the J gene TRBJ1-4; D gene ambiguous. For the CDR3, the DNA is TGTGCCAGCACAGAGGGTGAGGTTGAAAAACTGTTTTTT. It encodes CASTEGEVEKLFF.